The rows below give T cell receptor beta chains drawn from one sample of a study of early T cells in non-severe SARS-CoV-2 infection. TCRdb fed the 5' RACE reads into MiXCR, producing one record per CDR3 protein. Of 45,000 to 75,000 distinct CDR3 sequences in the sample, over 5% were seen once. The sequenced sample was whole blood. These receptor sequences come from an adult who was a healthcare worker with PCR-confirmed SARS-CoV-2 infection or an uninfected control (not recorded which). CDR3s include the opening cysteine and the closing phenylalanine or tryptophan. Fields, in order: V gene, D gene, clone size, J gene, CDR3 protein, CDR3 DNA. A D gene is named only where the DNA matches it firmly. Only part of the rows carry a size: once, few, many, or a class if the clone is expanded.

TRBV29-1	NA	many	TRBJ1-1	CSVPTANTEAFF	TGCAGCGTTCCCACAGCGAACACTGAAGCTTTCTTT
TRBV16	TRBD1	many	TRBJ2-2	CASSPGQGATTGELFF	TGTGCCAGCAGCCCAGGACAGGGGGCGACGACCGGGGAGCTGTTTTTT
TRBV7-2	TRBD2	NA	TRBJ2-7	CASSLGGSRSYEQYF	TGTGCCAGCAGCTTGGGGGGGTCCCGCTCCTACGAGCAGTACTTC
TRBV10-2	NA	many	TRBJ2-2	CASSDMGAGELFF	TGCGCCAGCAGTGATATGGGCGCCGGGGAGCTGTTTTTT
TRBV2	NA	few	TRBJ2-7	CASDRGGKIEQYF	TGTGCCAGCGATAGGGGGGGAAAGATCGAGCAGTACTTC
TRBV7-2	NA	many	TRBJ2-3	CASSAGEFTQYF	TGTGCCAGCAGCGCCGGGGAGTTTACGCAGTATTTT
TRBV7-9	NA	many	TRBJ1-4	CASSLGPGVNEKLFF	TGTGCCAGCAGCTTAGGACCAGGGGTTAATGAAAAACTGTTTTTT
TRBV14	TRBD1	many	TRBJ2-7	CASSQEGGQGLEYEQYF	TGTGCCAGCAGCCAAGAGGGCGGACAGGGTCTAGAGTACGAGCAGTACTTC
TRBV3-1	NA	NA	TRBJ2-2	CASSQRGGKTGELFF	TGTGCCAGCAGCCAAAGAGGAGGGAAAACCGGGGAGCTGTTTTTT
TRBV4-1	NA	NA	TRBJ1-3	CASSQEGLALPLLNTIYF	TGCGCCAGCAGCCAAGAAGGCTTAGCACTCCCCCTTCTGAACACCATATATTTT
TRBV24-1	TRBD2	many	TRBJ2-1	CATRGLAGNNEQFF	TGTGCCACCAGAGGACTAGCGGGAAACAATGAGCAGTTCTTC
TRBV30	NA	many	TRBJ2-3	CAWSTRWGDTQYF	TGTGCCTGGAGTACCAGGTGGGGTGATACGCAGTATTTT
TRBV20-1	NA	few	TRBJ2-7	CSARDFRGYEQYF	TGCAGTGCTAGAGATTTCAGGGGCTACGAGCAGTACTTC
TRBV27	NA	NA	TRBJ1-5	CASSRDTGSGNQPQHF	TGTGCCAGCAGCCGGGATACAGGGAGTGGGAATCAGCCCCAGCATTTT
TRBV5-4	NA	many	TRBJ2-3	CASSSGLIFPDTQYF	TGTGCCAGCAGCTCGGGACTCATTTTCCCAGATACGCAGTATTTT
TRBV11-2	TRBD1	many	TRBJ2-4	CASSLYRGRRNIQYF	TGTGCCAGCAGCCTCTACAGGGGGAGAAGAAACATTCAGTACTTC
TRBV10-2	NA	many	TRBJ1-1	CASKSRSEKEAFF	TGCGCCAGCAAGTCGCGGTCGGAAAAAGAAGCTTTCTTT
TRBV6-4	TRBD1	many	TRBJ2-5	CASSRDSSETQYF	TGTGCCAGCAGTAGGGACAGCAGTGAGACCCAGTACTTC
TRBV5-1	TRBD2	NA	TRBJ2-1	CASSLAERGGSEQFF	TGCGCCAGCAGCTTGGCTGAGCGGGGGGGCTCTGAGCAGTTCTTC
TRBV4-3	NA	many	TRBJ1-4	CASSQDRGANEKLFF	TGCGCCAGCAGCCAAGATAGAGGTGCTAATGAAAAACTGTTTTTT
TRBV12-2	NA	NA	TRBJ2-7	CASRLGREDGRSSYEQYF	TGTGCAAGTCGCTTAGGGAGAGAGGACGGGAGAAGCTCCTACGAGCAGTACTTC
TRBV20-1	NA	few	TRBJ1-3	CSARVGNTIYF	TGCAGTGCTAGGGTAGGAAACACCATATATTTT
TRBV6-6	NA	few	TRBJ2-1	CASSYSRVSYNEQFF	TGTGCCAGCAGTTACTCGAGGGTCTCCTACAATGAGCAGTTCTTC
TRBV29-1	NA	NA	TRBJ1-2	CSVGRALQDYGYTF	TGCAGCGTTGGCCGCGCTCTACAGGACTATGGCTACACCTTC
TRBV11-1	NA	few	TRBJ2-7	CASSLSPTYEQYF	TGTGCCAGCAGCTTAAGTCCCACCTACGAGCAGTACTTC
TRBV5-5	NA	NA	TRBJ2-3	CASSFFSTDTQYF	TGTGCCAGCAGCTTTTTCAGCACAGATACGCAGTATTTT
TRBV6-2/TRBV6-3	NA	many	TRBJ2-1	CASSYGGGSWDEQFF	TGTGCCAGCAGTTACGGGGGGGGCAGTTGGGATGAGCAGTTCTTC
TRBV4-2	NA	few	TRBJ2-7	CASSPKADSIPYEQYF	TGTGCCAGCAGCCCCAAAGCGGACAGTATCCCCTACGAGCAGTACTTC
TRBV4-1	NA	few	TRBJ2-3	CANSQGGSTDTQYF	TGCGCCAACAGCCAAGGAGGGAGCACAGATACGCAGTATTTT
TRBV6-2/TRBV6-3	TRBD1	many	TRBJ1-5	CASTSDRGGQPQHF	TGTGCCAGCACCTCCGACAGGGGAGGTCAGCCCCAGCATTTT